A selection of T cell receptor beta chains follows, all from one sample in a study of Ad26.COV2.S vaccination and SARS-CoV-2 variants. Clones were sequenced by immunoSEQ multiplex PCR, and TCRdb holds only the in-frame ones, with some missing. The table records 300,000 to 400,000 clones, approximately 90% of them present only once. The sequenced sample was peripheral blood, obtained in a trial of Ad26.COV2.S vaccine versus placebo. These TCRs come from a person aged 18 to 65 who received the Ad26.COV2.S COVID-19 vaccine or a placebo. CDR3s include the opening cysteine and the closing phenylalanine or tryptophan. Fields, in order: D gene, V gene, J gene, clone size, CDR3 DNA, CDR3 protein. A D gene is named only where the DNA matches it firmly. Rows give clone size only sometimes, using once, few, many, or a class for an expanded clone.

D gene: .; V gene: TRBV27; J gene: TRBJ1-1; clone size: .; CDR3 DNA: TGTGCCAGCATCGGGGACGGAAAGGAAGCTTTCTTT; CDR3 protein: CASIGDGKEAFF
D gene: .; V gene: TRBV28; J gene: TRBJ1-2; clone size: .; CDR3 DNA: TGTGCCAGCAGTTTAGGGGGCGCGGGACGCTATGGCTACACCTTC; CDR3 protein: CASSLGGAGRYGYTF
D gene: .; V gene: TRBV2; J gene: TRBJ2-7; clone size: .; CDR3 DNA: TGTGCCAGCAAGACCGGGCCCTACGAGCAGTACTTC; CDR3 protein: CASKTGPYEQYF
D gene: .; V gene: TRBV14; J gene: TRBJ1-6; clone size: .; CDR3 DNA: TGTGCCAGCAGCCAAGATCGGAACGCTCCCCTCCACTTT; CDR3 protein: CASSQDRNAPLHF
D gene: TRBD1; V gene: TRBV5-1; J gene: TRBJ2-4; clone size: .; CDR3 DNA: TGCGCCAGCAGCGGGGGACAGCTAAACTTAGACAAAAACATTCAGTACTTC; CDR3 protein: CASSGGQLNLDKNIQYF
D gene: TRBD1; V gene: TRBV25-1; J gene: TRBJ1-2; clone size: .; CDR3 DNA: TGTGCCAGCAGTGAACCTAGGACAGGCTATGGCTACACCTTC; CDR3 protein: CASSEPRTGYGYTF
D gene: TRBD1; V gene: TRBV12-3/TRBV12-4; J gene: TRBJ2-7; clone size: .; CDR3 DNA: TGTGCCAGCAGTCCAGGGGGCTCCTACGAGCAGTACTTC; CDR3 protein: CASSPGGSYEQYF
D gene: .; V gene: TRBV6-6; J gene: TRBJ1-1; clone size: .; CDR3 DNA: TGTGCCAGCAGTAGAACTTTAGGGGCTGAAGCTTTCTTT; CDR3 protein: CASSRTLGAEAFF
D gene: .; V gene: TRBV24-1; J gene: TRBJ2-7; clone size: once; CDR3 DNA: TGTGCCACCAGTGATAGTCGACTAGAAGGCGAGCAGTACTTC; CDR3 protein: CATSDSRLEGEQYF
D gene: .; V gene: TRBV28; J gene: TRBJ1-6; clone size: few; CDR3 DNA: TGTGCCAGCAGTGCCGTATCAGGGTATAATTCACCCCTCCACTTT; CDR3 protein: CASSAVSGYNSPLHF
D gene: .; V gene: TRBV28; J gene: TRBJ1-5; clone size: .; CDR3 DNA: TGTGCCAGCAGTATGACCGGGCTACGGAAGAGGAATCAGCCCCAGCATTTT; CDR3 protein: CASSMTGLRKRNQPQHF
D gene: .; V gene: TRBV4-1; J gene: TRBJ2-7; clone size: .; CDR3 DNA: TGCGCCAGCAGCCAAATCACAGGGAACTACGAGCAGTACTTC; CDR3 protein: CASSQITGNYEQYF
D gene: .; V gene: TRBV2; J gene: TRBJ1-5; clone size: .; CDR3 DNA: TGTGCCAGCAGTGAATCAGGACCATGGAGCAATCAGCCCCAGCATTTT; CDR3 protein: CASSESGPWSNQPQHF
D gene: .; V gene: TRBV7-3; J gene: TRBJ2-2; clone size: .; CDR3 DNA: TGTGCCAGCAGCCTTCGCCCCCTAGTGAACACCGGGGAGCTGTTTTTT; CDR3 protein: CASSLRPLVNTGELFF
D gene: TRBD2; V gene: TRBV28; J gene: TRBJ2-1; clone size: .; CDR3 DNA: TGTGCCAGCAGTTCCCCGACTAGCGGGGGTATGTATGAGCAGTTCTTC; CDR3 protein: CASSSPTSGGMYEQFF
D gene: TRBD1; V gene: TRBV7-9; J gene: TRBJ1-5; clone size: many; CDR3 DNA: TGTGCCAGCAGCTTAGAGTTAGGGACAGGGGCCAATCAGCCCCAGCATTTT; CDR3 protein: CASSLELGTGANQPQHF
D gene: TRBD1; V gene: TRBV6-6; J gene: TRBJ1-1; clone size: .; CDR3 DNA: TGTGCCAGCAGACAACAGGGGGTATACACTGAAGCTTTCTTT; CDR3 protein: CASRQQGVYTEAFF
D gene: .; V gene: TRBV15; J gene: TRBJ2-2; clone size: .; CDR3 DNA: TGTGCCACCAGCACCGGAATGGGGGAGCTGTTTTTT; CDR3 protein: CATSTGMGELFF
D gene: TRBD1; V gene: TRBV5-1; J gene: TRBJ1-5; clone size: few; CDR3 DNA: TGCGCCAGCAGCTTAACAGGGGCTCAGCCCCAGCATTTT; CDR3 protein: CASSLTGAQPQHF
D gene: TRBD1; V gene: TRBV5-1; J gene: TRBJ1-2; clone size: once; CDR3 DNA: TGCGCCAGCAGCACGGGACAGGCTGACCGGGGCTACACCTTC; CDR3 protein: CASSTGQADRGYTF
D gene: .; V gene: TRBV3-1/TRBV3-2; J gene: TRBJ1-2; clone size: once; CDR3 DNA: TGTGCCAGCAGCCCCCGCGGGACGGCAAACTATGGCTACACCTTC; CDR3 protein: CASSPRGTANYGYTF
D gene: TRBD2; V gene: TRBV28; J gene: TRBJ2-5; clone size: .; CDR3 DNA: TGTGCCAGCTCCGGGACTAGCGGGATAGGGGGGGAGACCCAGTACTTC; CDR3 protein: CASSGTSGIGGETQYF
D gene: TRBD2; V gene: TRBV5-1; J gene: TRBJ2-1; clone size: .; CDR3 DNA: TGCGCCAGCAGCACGGGACTAGCGGGAGAGCAGTTCTTC; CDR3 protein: CASSTGLAGEQFF